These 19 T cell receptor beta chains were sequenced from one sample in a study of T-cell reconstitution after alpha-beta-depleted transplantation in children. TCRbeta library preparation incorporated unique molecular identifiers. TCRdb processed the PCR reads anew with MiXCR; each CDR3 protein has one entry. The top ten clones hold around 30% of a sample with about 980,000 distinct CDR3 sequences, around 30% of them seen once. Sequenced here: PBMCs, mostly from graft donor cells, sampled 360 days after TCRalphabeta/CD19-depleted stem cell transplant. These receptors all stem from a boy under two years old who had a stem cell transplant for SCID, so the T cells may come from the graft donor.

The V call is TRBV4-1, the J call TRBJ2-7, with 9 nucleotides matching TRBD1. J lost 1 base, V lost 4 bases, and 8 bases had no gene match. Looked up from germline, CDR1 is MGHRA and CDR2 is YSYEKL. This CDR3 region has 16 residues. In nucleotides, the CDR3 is TGCGCCAGCAGCCTCCAACCGGGACAGGGTTCCTACGAGCAGTACTTC. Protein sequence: CASSLQPGQGSYEQYF.

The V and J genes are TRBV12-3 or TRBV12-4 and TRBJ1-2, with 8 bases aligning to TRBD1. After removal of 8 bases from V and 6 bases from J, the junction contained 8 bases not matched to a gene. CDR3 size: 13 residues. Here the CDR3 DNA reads TGTGCCAGCGGGCTCCGACAGGGGAATGGCTACACCTTC. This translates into CASGLRQGNGYTF.

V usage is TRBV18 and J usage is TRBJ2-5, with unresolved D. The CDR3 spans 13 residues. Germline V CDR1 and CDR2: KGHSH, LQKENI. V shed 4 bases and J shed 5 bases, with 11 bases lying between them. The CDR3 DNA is TGTGCCAGCTCACGGTCTCGGACGGAGACCCAGTACTTC. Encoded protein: CASSRSRTETQYF.

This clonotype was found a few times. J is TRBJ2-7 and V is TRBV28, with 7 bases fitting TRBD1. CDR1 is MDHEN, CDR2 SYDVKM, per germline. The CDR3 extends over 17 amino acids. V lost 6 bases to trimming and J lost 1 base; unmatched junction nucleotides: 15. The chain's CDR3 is CASSQRRGGARSYEQYF. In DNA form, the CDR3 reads TGTGCCAGCAGCCAAAGGAGAGGGGGCGCGAGGTCCTACGAGCAGTACTTC.

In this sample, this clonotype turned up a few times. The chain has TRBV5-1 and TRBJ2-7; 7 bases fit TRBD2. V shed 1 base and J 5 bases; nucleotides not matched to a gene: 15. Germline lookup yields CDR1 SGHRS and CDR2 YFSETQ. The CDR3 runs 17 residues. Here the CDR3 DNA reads TGCGCCAGCAGCTTGTATGGGAGCGGGGTTTCTCGGGACGAGCAGTACTTC. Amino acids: CASSLYGSGVSRDEQYF.

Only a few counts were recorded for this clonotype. The CDR3 here is CASRMNTGELFF. The CDR3 DNA reads TGTGCCAGCAGGATGAACACCGGGGAGCTGTTTTTT. The chain recombines TRBV7-7 with TRBJ2-2; D is undetermined. Trimming took 6 bases from V and 1 from J, leaving 3 bases between them. Germline V lookup: CDR1 SSHAT, CDR2 FNYEAQ (reference sequence). The CDR3 runs 12 residues.

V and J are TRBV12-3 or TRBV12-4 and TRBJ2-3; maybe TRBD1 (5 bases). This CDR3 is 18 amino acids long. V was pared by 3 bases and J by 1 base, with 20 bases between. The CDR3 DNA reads TGTGCCAGCAGTTTTCCTCCACAGGAGATTGATGGCACAGATACGCAGTATTTT. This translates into CASSFPPQEIDGTDTQYF.

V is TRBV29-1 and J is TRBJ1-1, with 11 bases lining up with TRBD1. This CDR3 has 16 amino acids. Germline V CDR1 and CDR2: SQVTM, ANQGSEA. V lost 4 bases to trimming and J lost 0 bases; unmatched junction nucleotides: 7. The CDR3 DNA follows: TGCAGCGTTGCCCCGGGACAGGGGGGAATGAACACTGAAGCTTTCTTT. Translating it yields CSVAPGQGGMNTEAFF.

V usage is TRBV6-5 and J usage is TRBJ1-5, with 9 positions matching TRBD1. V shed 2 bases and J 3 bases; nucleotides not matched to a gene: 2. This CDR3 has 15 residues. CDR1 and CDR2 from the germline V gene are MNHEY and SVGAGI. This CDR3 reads CASSYRTGDNQPQHF. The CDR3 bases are TGTGCCAGCAGTTACCGGACAGGGGACAATCAGCCCCAGCATTTT.

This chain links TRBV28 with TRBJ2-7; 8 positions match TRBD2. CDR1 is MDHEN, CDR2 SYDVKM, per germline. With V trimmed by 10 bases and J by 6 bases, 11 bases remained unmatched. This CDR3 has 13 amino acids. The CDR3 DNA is TGTGCCACCACCACCAGCGGGGGTTCCGAGCAGTACTTC. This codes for CATTTSGGSEQYF.

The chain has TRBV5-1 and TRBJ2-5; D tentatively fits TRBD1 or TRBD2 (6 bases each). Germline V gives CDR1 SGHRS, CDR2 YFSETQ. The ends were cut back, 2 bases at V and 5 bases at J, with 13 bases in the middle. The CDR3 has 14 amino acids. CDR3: CASSLKQGRETQYF. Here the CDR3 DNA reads TGCGCCAGCAGCTTAAAGCAGGGGAGGGAGACCCAGTACTTC.

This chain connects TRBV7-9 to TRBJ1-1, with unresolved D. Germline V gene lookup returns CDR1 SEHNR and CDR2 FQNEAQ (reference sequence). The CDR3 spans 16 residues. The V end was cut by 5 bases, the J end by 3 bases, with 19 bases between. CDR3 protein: CASSRADGGGYTEAFF. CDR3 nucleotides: TGTGCCAGCAGCAGAGCAGACGGAGGTGGGTACACTGAAGCTTTCTTT.

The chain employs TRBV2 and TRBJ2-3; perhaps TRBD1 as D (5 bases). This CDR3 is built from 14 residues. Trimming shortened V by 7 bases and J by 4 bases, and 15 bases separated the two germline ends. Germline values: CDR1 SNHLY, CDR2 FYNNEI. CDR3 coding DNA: TGTGCCAGCAATCCAGGGATTAATGCAGATACGCAGTATTTT. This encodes CASNPGINADTQYF. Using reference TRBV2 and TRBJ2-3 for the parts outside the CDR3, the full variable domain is EPEVTQTPSHQVTQMGQEVILRCVPISNHLYFYWYRQILGQKVEFLVSFYNNEISEKSEIFDDQFSVERPDGSNFTLKIRSTKLEDSAMYFCASNPGINADTQYFGPGTRLTVL.

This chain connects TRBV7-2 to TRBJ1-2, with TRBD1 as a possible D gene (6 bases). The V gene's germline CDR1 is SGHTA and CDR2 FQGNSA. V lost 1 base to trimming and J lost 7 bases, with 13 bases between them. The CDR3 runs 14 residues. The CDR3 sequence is CASSLVPGAGGYTF. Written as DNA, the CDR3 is TGTGCCAGCAGCTTAGTCCCGGGGGCTGGTGGCTACACCTTC.

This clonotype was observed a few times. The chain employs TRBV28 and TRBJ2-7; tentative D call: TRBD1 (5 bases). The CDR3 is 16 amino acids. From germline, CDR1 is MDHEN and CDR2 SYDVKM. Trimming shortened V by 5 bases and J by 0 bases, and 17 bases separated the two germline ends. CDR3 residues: CASSRPARTPSYEQYF. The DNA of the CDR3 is TGTGCCAGCAGTCGCCCCGCTAGGACACCCTCCTACGAGCAGTACTTC.

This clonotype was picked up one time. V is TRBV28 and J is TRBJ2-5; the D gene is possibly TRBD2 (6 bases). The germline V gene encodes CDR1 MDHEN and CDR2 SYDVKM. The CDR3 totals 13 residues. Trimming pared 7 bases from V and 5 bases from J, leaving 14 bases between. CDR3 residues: CASKVGGAETQYF. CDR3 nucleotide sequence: TGTGCCAGCAAGGTGGGGGGAGCGGAGACCCAGTACTTC.

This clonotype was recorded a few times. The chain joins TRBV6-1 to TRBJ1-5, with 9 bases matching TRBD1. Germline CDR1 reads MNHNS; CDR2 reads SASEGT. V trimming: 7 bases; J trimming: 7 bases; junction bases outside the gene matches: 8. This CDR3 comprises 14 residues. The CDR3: CASKADRGRQPQHF. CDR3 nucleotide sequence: TGTGCCAGCAAGGCAGACAGGGGGAGGCAGCCCCAGCATTTT.

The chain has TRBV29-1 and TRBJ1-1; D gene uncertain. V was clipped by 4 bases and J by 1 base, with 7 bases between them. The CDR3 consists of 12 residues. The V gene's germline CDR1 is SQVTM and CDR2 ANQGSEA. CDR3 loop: CSVGRENTEAFF. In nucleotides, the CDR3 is TGCAGCGTTGGAAGGGAGAACACTGAAGCTTTCTTT. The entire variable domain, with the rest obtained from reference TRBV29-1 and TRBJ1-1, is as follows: SAVISQKPSRDICQRGTSLTIQCQVDSQVTMMFWYRQQPGQSLTLIATANQGSEATYESGFVIDKFPISRPNLTFSTLTVSNMSPEDSSIYLCSVGRENTEAFFGQGTRLTVV.

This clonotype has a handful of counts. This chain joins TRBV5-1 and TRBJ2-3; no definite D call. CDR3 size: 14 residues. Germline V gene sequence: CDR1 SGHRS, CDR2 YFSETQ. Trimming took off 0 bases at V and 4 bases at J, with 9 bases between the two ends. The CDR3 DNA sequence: TGCGCCAGCAGCTTGGGGGCGACTCCAGATACGCAGTATTTT. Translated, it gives CASSLGATPDTQYF. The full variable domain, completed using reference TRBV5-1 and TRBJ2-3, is KAGVTQTPRYLIKTRGQQVTLSCSPISGHRSVSWYQQTPGQGLQFLFEYFSETQRNKGNFPGRFSGRQFSNSRSEMNVSTLELGDSALYLCASSLGATPDTQYFGPGTRLTVL.